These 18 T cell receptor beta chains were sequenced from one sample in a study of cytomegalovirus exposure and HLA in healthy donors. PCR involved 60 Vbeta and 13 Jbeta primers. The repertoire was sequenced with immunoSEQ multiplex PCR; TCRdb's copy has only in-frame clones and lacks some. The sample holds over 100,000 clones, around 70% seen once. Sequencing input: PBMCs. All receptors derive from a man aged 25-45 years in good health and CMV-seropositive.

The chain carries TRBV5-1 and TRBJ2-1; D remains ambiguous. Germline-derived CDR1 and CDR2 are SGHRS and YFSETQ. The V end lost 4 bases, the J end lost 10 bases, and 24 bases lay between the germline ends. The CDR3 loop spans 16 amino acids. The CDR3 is CASSLREVSYNDEQFF. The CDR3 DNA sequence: TGCGCCAGCAGCCTGCGTGAGGTTAGCTACAATGACGAGCAGTTCTTC.

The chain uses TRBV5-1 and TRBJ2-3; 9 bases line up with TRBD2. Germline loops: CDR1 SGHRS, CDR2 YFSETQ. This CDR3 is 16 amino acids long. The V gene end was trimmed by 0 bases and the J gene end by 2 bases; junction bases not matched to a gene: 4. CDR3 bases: TGCGCCAGCAGCTTGGGTCTAGCGGGGAACACAGATACGCAGTATTTT. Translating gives CASSLGLAGNTDTQYF. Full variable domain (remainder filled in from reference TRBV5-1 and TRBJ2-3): KAGVTQTPRYLIKTRGQQVTLSCSPISGHRSVSWYQQTPGQGLQFLFEYFSETQRNKGNFPGRFSGRQFSNSRSEMNVSTLELGDSALYLCASSLGLAGNTDTQYFGPGTRLTVL.

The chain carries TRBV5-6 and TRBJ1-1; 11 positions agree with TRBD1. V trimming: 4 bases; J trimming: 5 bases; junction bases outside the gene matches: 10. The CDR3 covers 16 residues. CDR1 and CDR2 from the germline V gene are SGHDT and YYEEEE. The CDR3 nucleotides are TGTGCCAGCAGCCCGGGGACAGGGGGAACGAGGACTGAAGCTTTCTTT. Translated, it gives CASSPGTGGTRTEAFF.

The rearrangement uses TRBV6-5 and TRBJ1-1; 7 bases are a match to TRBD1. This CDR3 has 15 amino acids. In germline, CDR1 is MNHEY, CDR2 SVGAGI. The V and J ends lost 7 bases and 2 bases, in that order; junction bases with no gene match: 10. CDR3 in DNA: TGTGCCAGCACCATACAGGGGAATGGCAACACTGAAGCTTTCTTT. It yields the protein CASTIQGNGNTEAFF.

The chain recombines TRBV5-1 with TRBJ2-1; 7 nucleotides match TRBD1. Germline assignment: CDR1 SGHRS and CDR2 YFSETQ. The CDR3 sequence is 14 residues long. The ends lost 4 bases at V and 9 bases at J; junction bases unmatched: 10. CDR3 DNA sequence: TGCGCCAGCAGCCTGGAACAGGGGAGCAGTGAGCAGTTCTTC. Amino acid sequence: CASSLEQGSSEQFF.

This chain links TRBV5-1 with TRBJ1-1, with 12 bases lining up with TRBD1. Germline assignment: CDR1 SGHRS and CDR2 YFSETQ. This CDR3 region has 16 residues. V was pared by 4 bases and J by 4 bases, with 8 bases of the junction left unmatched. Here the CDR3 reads CASSQGQGAWGTEAFF. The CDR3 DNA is TGCGCCAGCAGCCAGGGACAGGGGGCTTGGGGCACTGAAGCTTTCTTT.

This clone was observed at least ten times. The CDR3 nucleotides read TGTGCCAGCAGTTACTCGACCGGGGGGAGCGGCTACACCTTC. It codes for CASSYSTGGSGYTF. The J gene is TRBJ1-2, the V gene TRBV6-5; tentative D call: TRBD1 (5 bases). Germline V lookup: CDR1 MNHEY, CDR2 SVGAGI. Trimming took 0 bases from V and 8 from J, leaving 13 bases between them. The CDR3 contains 14 residues.

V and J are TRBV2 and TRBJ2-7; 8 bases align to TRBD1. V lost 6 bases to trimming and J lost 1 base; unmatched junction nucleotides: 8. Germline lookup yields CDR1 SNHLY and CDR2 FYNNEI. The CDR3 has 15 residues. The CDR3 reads CASRATGAPSYEQYF. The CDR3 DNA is TGTGCCAGCAGAGCGACAGGGGCCCCTTCCTACGAGCAGTACTTC.

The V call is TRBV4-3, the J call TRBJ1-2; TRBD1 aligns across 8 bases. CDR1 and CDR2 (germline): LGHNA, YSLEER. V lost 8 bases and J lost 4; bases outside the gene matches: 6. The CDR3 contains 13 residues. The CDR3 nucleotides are TGCGCCAGCGGAATTACAGGGGGCTATGGCTACACCTTC. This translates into CASGITGGYGYTF.

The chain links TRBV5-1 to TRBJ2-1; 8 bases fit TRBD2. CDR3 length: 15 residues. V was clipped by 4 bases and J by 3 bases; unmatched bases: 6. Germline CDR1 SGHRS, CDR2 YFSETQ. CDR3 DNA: TGCGCCAGCAGCCCTGAACTAGCGGACTACAATGAGCAGTTCTTC. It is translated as CASSPELADYNEQFF.

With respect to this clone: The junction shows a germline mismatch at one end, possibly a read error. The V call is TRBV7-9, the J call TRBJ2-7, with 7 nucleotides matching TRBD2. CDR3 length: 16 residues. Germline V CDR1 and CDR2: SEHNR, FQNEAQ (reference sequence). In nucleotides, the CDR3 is TGTTCCAGCAGACCCAGGGAGGGACCGGGACCCTACGAGCAGTACTTC. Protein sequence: CSSRPREGPGPYEQYF.

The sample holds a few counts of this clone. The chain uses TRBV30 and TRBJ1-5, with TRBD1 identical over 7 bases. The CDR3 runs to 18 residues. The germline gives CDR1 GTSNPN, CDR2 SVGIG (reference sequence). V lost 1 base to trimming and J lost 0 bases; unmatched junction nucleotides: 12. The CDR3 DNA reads TGTGCCTGGAGTGGGGACAGATCGAGCACCTATAGCAATCAGCCCCAGCATTTT. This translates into CAWSGDRSSTYSNQPQHF.

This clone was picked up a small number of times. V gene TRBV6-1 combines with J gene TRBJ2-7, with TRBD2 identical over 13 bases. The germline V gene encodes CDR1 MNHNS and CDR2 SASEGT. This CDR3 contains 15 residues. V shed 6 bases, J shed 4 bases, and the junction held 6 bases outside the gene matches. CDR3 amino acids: CASRAGTSGIYEQYF. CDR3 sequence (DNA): TGTGCCAGCAGGGCTGGGACTAGCGGGATATACGAGCAGTACTTC.

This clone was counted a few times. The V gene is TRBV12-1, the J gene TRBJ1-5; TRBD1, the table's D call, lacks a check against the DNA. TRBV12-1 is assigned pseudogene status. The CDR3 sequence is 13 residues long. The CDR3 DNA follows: TGTGCCAGCAGCCGACAGGGAGATCAGCCCCAGCATTTT. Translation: CASSRQGDQPQHF.

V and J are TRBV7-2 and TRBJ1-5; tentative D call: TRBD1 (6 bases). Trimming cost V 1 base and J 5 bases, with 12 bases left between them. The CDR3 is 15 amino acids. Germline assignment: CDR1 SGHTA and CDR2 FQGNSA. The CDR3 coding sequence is TGTGCCAGCAGCTTAGGTCAGGGGATAGATCAGCCCCAGCATTTT. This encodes CASSLGQGIDQPQHF. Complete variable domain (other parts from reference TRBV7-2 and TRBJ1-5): GAGVSQSPSNKVTEKGKDVELRCDPISGHTALYWYRQSLGQGLEFLIYFQGNSAPDKSGLPSDRFSAERTGGSVSTLTIQRTQQEDSAVYLCASSLGQGIDQPQHFGDGTRLSIL.

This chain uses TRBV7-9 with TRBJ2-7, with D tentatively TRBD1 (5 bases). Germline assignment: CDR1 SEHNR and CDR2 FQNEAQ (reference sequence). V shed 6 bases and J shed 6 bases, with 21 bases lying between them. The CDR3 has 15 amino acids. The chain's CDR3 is CASRKDAGLTSEQYF. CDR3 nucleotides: TGTGCCAGCAGGAAGGACGCAGGGTTGACCTCCGAGCAGTACTTC.

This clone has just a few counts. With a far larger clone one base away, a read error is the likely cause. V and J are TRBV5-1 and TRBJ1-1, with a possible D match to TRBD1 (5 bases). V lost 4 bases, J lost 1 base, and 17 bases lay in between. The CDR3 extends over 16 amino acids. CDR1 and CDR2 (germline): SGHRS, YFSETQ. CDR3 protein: CASSPVGTRANTEAFF. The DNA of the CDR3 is TGCGCCAGCAGCCCGGTCGGGACTCGGGCGAACACTGAAGCTTTCTTT.

Here the CDR3 reads CASSRTGGADTEAFF. The DNA of the CDR3 is TGCGCCAGCAGCCGGACAGGGGGCGCGGACACTGAAGCTTTCTTT. The V and J genes are TRBV4-3 and TRBJ1-1; 11 positions agree with TRBD1. V was pared by 4 bases and J by 3 bases, with 4 bases of the junction left unmatched. Germline V gene lookup returns CDR1 LGHNA and CDR2 YSLEER. There are 15 residues in the CDR3.